This T cell receptor (beta chain) originates from a study of CXCR3-negative and CXCR3-positive naive CD8 T cells. Study results and caveats: Naive subsets showed comparable surface CD5, and TCR interaction strength was also inferred from TRB CDR3 physicochemistry. Once cells were cryopreserved, CXCR3 expression went down partly, and most assays used fresh PBMCs. Much lower diversity was found in memory CD8+ cells, while both naive subsets had comparably high diversity.

CDR1 is SGHVS, CDR2 FNYEAQ, per germline. The CDR3 contains 14 residues. With respect to this clonotype: Antigen: not known.

Libraries of TRB cDNA were made by 5' RACE and carried UMIs. TCRdb derives one entry per CDR3 protein from the 5' RACE reads, leaving out DNA. This sample contains fewer than 60,000 distinct CDR3 sequences. This chain joins TRBV7-6 and TRBJ2-2. The sequencing sample was made of naive CXCR3- CD8+ T cells from blood. Subset given: CD45RO-CCR7+CD27+CD95- naive CD8+ T cells lacking CXCR3 (TNR3-). The clonotype comes from a human donor in good health. Some clones in this sample may be carry-over from other donors' samples. The CDR3 region is CASSLLLDTGELFF.